This T cell receptor beta chain was profiled in a study of T cell changes during pregnancy in multiple sclerosis (dated by TCRdb to between 2018 and 2021). At the level of the whole study: The study examined how the T cell repertoire changed over the course of pregnancy in women with multiple sclerosis.

The germline V gene (reference sequence) provides CDR1 SEHNR and CDR2 FQNEAQ. Counted from cysteine to phenylalanine, this CDR3 has 14 amino acids. Only the CDR3 part of the read is kept: 42 bases, read in frame from the first base. V drops 3 bases and J drops 6 bases, leaving 14 bases in between. About this clone itself: Its antigen is unknown. Base-call qualities are not available, and no considerably larger clone is one nucleotide away.

Receptor amplification or capture employed the immunoSEQ multiplex PCR assay. TCRdb's version of the immuneACCESS table is confined to in-frame rearrangements and falls short of the full clone set. An unresolved V gene accounts for under half of the shortfall where checked; the remainder is of unknown origin. In this sample the table shows 40,000 to 50,000 clones, around 93% of which occur a single time. The ten most abundant clones make up approximately 4% of the sample. The specimen comprised CD8+ T cells from peripheral blood mononuclear cells, sampled after pregnancy. This receptor was identified in a female donor with multiple sclerosis, enrolled in a pregnancy study. The chain uses TRBV7-9 and TRBJ1-2; the best D guess is TRBD1, with 5 bases matching. The encoded CDR3 is CASSFPKAGDGYTF. The nucleotide sequence reads as follows: TGTGCCAGCAGCTTCCCTAAGGCGGGGGATGGCTACACCTTC.